The 19 T cell receptor beta chains reported below all come from one sample, sequenced in a study of blood T cells in healthy people across ages. A J-beta primer mix and a sample-barcoded 5' primer were used in a second PCR of about 7 to 12 cycles. Each CDR3 protein is one row after TCRdb ran MiXCR on the 5' RACE reads. Seen here are 700,000 to 800,000 distinct CDR3 sequences, roughly 41% observed once, and the top ten hold 20%. Material: blood. These receptors were taken from an older woman in good health.

This clonotype has only a few counts. J is TRBJ1-2 and V is TRBV2; D might be TRBD1 (6 bases). Trimming took 7 bases from V and 5 from J, leaving 11 bases between them. CDR1 and CDR2 (germline): SNHLY, FYNNEI. The CDR3 extends over 12 amino acids. The CDR3 coding sequence is TGTGCCAGCACGGACAGCCAATATGGCTACACCTTC. Its protein product is CASTDSQYGYTF. Looking up the rest from reference TRBV2 and TRBJ1-2 gives the full variable domain: EPEVTQTPSHQVTQMGQEVILRCVPISNHLYFYWYRQILGQKVEFLVSFYNNEISEKSEIFDDQFSVERPDGSNFTLKIRSTKLEDSAMYFCASTDSQYGYTFGSGTRLTVV.

The chain is built from TRBV7-6 and TRBJ2-7, with 10 bases aligning to TRBD1. The CDR3 spans 15 residues. V lost 10 bases, J lost 2 bases, and 11 bases stayed unmatched. Per germline, CDR1 SGHVS and CDR2 FNYEAQ. The CDR3 DNA is TGTGCCATCAGAGGGGGGACAGGGGCGGCCTACGAGCAGTACTTC. This codes for CAIRGGTGAAYEQYF.

The genes are TRBV6-2 or TRBV6-3 and TRBJ2-1; TRBD1 agrees at 8 bases. The CDR3 runs to 15 residues. Germline V lookup: CDR1 MNHEY, CDR2 SVGEGT. V lost 6 bases, J lost 5 bases, and 9 bases stayed unmatched. This CDR3 reads CASRKTGGSHNEQFF. The CDR3 bases are TGTGCCAGCAGAAAAACAGGGGGGAGCCACAATGAGCAGTTCTTC.

This clonotype has more than one count but fewer than ten. The chain couples TRBV29-1 to TRBJ1-2; D remains unclear. The CDR3 covers 13 residues. Germline V lookup: CDR1 SQVTM, CDR2 ANQGSEA. Trimming removed 3 bases from V and 0 bases from J, with 8 bases in between. In DNA form, the CDR3 reads TGCAGCGTTGAGGCCGGGACTAACTATGGCTACACCTTC. Its protein is CSVEAGTNYGYTF.

This clonotype has at least ten counts. DNA for the CDR3: TGTGCCAGTTCGGGACTAGTACTTCAAGAGACCCAGTACTTC. Its protein product is CASSGLVLQETQYF. V is TRBV6-2 or TRBV6-3 and J is TRBJ2-5; 8 bases match TRBD2. Germline V gene sequence: CDR1 MNHEY, CDR2 SVGEGT. V shed 9 bases, J shed 2 bases, and the junction held 8 bases outside the gene matches. This CDR3 is built from 14 residues.

This clonotype has more than one count but fewer than ten. This rearrangement joins TRBV7-9 to TRBJ2-1; either TRBD1 or TRBD2 may supply D (6 bases each). The CDR3 consists of 13 residues. V was trimmed by 1 base and J by 8 bases, leaving 9 bases between them. CDR1 is SEHNR and CDR2 is FQNEAQ in the germline V gene (reference sequence). This chain's CDR3 is CASSLEGGDEQFF. The CDR3 DNA is TGTGCCAGCAGCTTAGAGGGGGGCGATGAGCAGTTCTTC.

This clonotype was observed a handful of times. The chain has TRBV20-1 and TRBJ2-4; no clear D. The J call is uncertain, as TRBJ2-7 better fits the DNA end. The CDR3 is 16 amino acids. Germline lookup yields CDR1 DFQATT and CDR2 SNEGSKA (reference sequence). CDR3 loop: CSARDSGGLRRVEQYF. In DNA form, the CDR3 reads TGCAGTGCTAGAGATTCAGGCGGCCTCCGCAGAGTCGAGCAGTACTTC.

This sequence joins TRBV6-1 and TRBJ1-2, with TRBD1 as a possible D gene (5 bases). This CDR3 region has 14 residues. Per the germline V gene, CDR1 is MNHNS and CDR2 is SASEGT. V gave up 4 bases and J gave up 4 bases, with 13 bases separating them. The CDR3 DNA is TGTGCCAGCAGTGGCGGGGACGCCGCCTATGGCTACACCTTC. Amino acids: CASSGGDAAYGYTF.

V gene TRBV29-1 combines with J gene TRBJ2-5; a possible D gene is TRBD1 (6 bases). The CDR3 runs to 15 residues. Trimming removed 3 bases at V and 2 bases at J, with 16 bases between. CDR1 is SQVTM and CDR2 is ANQGSEA in the germline V gene. The CDR3 region is CSVDPHDRPQETQYF. DNA for the CDR3: TGCAGCGTTGACCCTCACGACAGGCCACAAGAGACCCAGTACTTC.

This clonotype has only a few counts. This chain links TRBV9 with TRBJ2-7; TRBD1 is a possible D gene (5 bases). This CDR3 spans 13 amino acids. The V gene lost 4 bases and the J gene lost 3 bases, with 11 bases spanning the gap. Germline V gene lookup returns CDR1 SGDLS and CDR2 YYNGEE. The CDR3 protein is CASSPAGYYEQYF. CDR3 bases: TGTGCCAGCAGCCCCGCAGGGTACTACGAGCAGTACTTC.

The chain recombines TRBV6-1 with TRBJ1-5; no definite D call. Trimming cost V 7 bases and J 9 bases, with 13 bases left between them. The CDR3 consists of 12 residues. Germline loops: CDR1 MNHNS, CDR2 SASEGT. CDR3 sequence reads: CASKNYLGPQHF. CDR3 DNA sequence: TGTGCCAGCAAAAACTACCTAGGGCCCCAGCATTTT.

The V and J genes are TRBV27 and TRBJ2-5, with 7 bases matching TRBD1. Trimming took 0 bases from V and 11 from J; bases not matched to a gene: 9. The CDR3 runs to 14 residues. The germline CDR1 and CDR2 sequences are MNHEY and SMNVEV (reference sequence). The CDR3 nucleotides read TGTGCCAGCAGTTTATCGCCCAGGGGGAGAGAGCAGTACTTC. Translated, it gives CASSLSPRGREQYF.

A single count supports this clonotype. A much larger clone sits a single nucleotide away, making a read error possible. The DNA of the CDR3 is TGCGCCAGCGGCCAAATGGCCGGGGACGAGCAGTACTTC. This codes for CASGQMAGDEQYF. The chain uses TRBV4-1 and TRBJ2-7, with TRBD2 as a possible D gene (5 bases). In germline, CDR1 is MGHRA, CDR2 YSYEKL. The CDR3 extends over 13 amino acids.

This clonotype was observed a handful of times. An end of the junction differs from the germline gene, which may be a read error. The rearrangement joins TRBV29-1 to TRBJ1-1, with D possibly being TRBD1 (6 bases). Germline CDR1 reads SQVTM; CDR2 reads ANQGSEA. The length of the CDR3 is 13 residues. CDR3 nucleotide sequence: TGCGGCGTTGGGGACAACATGAACACTGAAGCTTTCTTT. Translated, it gives CGVGDNMNTEAFF.

A few counts support this clonotype. CDR3 region: CSVGGKSYNEQFF. Written as DNA, the CDR3 is TGCAGCGTTGGGGGGAAGTCCTACAATGAGCAGTTCTTC. This chain joins TRBV29-1 and TRBJ2-1; tentatively, D is TRBD1 or TRBD2 (5 bases each). Trimming took off 4 bases at V and 1 base at J, with 8 bases between the two ends. Germline V lookup: CDR1 SQVTM, CDR2 ANQGSEA. This CDR3 is 13 amino acids long.

This chain links TRBV3-1 with TRBJ2-4; D unresolved. This CDR3 has 15 residues. The germline V gene has CDR1 LGHDT and CDR2 YNNKEL (reference sequence). With 4 bases removed from V and 4 bases from J, the gap between germline ends came to 14 bases. CDR3 in DNA: TGTGCCAGCAGCCCCCGGTCGACATCAAAAAACATTCAGTACTTC. Translating it yields CASSPRSTSKNIQYF.

The chain combines TRBV6-6 with TRBJ1-3, with 7 bases identical to TRBD1. V lost 6 bases and J lost 3; bases outside the gene matches: 8. From germline, CDR1 is MNHNY and CDR2 SVGAGI (reference sequence). The length of the CDR3 is 15 residues. For the CDR3, the DNA is TGTGCCAGCAGAAACGGGCAGGGGGGTGGAAACACCATATATTTT. Protein: CASRNGQGGGNTIYF.

To note about this clonotype: One end of the junction does not line up with germline, which may come from a read error. The V call is TRBV11-2, the J call TRBJ2-1, with 9 positions matching TRBD2. Germline V gene lookup returns CDR1 SGHAT and CDR2 FQNNGV. CDR3 length: 16 amino acids. CDR3 nucleotide sequence: TGTGCCAGCAGCAATCTAGCGGGGCAACGCCCTAATGTGCAGTTCTTC. Protein: CASSNLAGQRPNVQFF.

This clonotype is a singleton in its sample. At one end, the junction sequence differs from germline, possibly due to a read error. The chain recombines TRBV19 with TRBJ2-7; TRBD2 aligns across 12 bases. Germline V gives CDR1 LNHDA, CDR2 SQIVND (reference sequence). The CDR3 is 18 amino acids. CDR3 bases: TGTGCTAGTAGTCGTCCGACTAGCGGGAGCTTAGCCAAAAACATTCGGTACTTC. It codes for CASSRPTSGSLAKNIRYF.